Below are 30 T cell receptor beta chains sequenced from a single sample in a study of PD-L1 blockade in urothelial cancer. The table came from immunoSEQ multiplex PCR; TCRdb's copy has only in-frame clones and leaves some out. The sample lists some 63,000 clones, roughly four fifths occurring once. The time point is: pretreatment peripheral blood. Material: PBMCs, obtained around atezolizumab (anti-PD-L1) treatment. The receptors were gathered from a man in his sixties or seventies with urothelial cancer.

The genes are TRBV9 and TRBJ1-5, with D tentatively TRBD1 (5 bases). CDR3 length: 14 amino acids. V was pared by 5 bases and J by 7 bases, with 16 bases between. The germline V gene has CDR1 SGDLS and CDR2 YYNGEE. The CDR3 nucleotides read TGTGCCAGCAGTAGCCCGGGGGTGGGGCAGCCCCAGCATTTT. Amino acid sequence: CASSSPGVGQPQHF. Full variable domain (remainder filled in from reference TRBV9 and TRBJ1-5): DSGVTQTPKHLITATGQRVTLRCSPRSGDLSVYWYQQSLDQGLQFLIQYYNGEERAKGNILERFSAQQFPDLHSELNLSSLELGDSALYFCASSSPGVGQPQHFGDGTRLSIL.

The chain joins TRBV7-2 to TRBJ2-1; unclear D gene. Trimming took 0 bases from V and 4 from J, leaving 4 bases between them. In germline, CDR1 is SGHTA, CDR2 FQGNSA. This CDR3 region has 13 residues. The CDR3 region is CASSLAQYNEQFF. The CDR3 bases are TGTGCCAGCAGCTTAGCACAGTACAATGAGCAGTTCTTC.

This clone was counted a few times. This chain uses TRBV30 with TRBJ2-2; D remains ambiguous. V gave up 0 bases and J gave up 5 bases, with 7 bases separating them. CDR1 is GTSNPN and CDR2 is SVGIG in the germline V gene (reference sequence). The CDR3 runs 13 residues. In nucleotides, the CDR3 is TGTGCCTGGAGTGTACTGGAGACCGGGGAGCTGTTTTTT. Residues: CAWSVLETGELFF.

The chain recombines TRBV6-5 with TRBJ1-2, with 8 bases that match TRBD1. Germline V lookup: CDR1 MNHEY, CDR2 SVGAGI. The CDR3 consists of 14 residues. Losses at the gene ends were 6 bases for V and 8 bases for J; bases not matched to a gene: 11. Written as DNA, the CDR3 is TGTGCCAGCAGAGAACAGGGACAGGTCACGGGCTACACCTTC. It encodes CASREQGQVTGYTF.

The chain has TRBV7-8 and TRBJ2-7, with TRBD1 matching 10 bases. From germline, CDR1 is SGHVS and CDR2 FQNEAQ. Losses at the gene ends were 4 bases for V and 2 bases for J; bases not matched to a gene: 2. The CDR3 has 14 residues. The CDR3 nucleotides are TGTGCCAGCAGCTGGGACAGGGGCCCCTACGAGCAGTACTTC. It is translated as CASSWDRGPYEQYF.

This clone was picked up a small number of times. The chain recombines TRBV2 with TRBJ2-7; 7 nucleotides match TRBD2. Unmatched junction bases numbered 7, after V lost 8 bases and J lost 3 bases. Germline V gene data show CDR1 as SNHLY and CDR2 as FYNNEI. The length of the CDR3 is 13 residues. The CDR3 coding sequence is TGTGCCAGCGCTAACCTAGCGGTCTACGAGCAGTACTTC. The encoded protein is CASANLAVYEQYF.

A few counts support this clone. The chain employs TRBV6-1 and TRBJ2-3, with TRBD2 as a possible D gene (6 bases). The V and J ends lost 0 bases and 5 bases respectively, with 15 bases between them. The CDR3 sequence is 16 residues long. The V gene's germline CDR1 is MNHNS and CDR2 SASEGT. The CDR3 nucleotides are TGTGCCAGCAGTGAAGCCGGGGGAGGTCCCGGAGATACGCAGTATTTT. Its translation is CASSEAGGGPGDTQYF.

CDR3 coding DNA: TGTGCCAGCAGCCTGGGGGGGACAGGGTGGCATGAGCAGTTCTTC. It yields the protein CASSLGGTGWHEQFF. The chain recombines TRBV9 with TRBJ2-1, with 9 bases matching TRBD1. Trimming removed 4 bases from V and 8 bases from J; junction bases left unmatched: 10. CDR1 and CDR2 from the germline V gene are SGDLS and YYNGEE. This CDR3 is built from 15 residues.

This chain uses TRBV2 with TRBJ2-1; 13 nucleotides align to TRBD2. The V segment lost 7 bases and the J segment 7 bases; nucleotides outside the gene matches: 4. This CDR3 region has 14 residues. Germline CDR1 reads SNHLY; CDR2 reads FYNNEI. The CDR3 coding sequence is TGTGCCAGCAAAGGACTAGCGGGAGTTAATGAGCAGTTCTTC. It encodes CASKGLAGVNEQFF.

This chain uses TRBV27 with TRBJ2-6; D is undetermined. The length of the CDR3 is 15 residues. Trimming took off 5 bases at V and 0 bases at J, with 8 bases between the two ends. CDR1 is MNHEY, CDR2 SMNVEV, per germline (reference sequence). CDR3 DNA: TGTGCCAGCAGTCCGTACAACTCTGGGGCCAACGTCCTGACTTTC. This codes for CASSPYNSGANVLTF.

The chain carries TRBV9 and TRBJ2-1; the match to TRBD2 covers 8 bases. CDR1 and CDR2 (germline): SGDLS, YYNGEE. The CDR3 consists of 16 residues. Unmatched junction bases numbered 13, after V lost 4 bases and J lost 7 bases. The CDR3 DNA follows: TGTGCCAGCAGCTTCCTTGAGACGGGAGGGCCGAATGAGCAGTTCTTC. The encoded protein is CASSFLETGGPNEQFF.

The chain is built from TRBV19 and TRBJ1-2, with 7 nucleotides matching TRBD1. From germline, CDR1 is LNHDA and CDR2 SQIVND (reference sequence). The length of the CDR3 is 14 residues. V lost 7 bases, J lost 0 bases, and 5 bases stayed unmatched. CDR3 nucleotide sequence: TGTGCCAGTACCCGAGGGACAGCTAACTATGGCTACACCTTC. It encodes CASTRGTANYGYTF.

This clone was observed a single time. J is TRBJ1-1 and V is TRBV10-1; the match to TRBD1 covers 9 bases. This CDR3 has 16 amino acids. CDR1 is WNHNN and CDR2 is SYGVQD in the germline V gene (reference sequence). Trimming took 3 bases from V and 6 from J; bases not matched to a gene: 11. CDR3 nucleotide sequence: TGCGCCAGCAGTGAACCATGGAAACAGGGGGCATCTGAAGCTTTCTTT. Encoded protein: CASSEPWKQGASEAFF.

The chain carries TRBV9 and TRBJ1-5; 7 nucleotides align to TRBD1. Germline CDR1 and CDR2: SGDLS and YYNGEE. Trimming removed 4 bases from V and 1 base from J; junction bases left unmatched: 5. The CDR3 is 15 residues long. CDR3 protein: CASSFGQESNQPQHF. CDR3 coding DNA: TGTGCCAGCAGCTTCGGACAGGAAAGCAATCAGCCCCAGCATTTT.

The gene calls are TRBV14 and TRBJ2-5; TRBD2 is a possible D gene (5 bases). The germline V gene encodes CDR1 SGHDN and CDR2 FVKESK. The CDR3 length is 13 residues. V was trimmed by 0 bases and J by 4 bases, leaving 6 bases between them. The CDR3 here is CASSQDRGETQYF. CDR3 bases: TGTGCCAGCAGCCAAGATCGGGGAGAGACCCAGTACTTC.

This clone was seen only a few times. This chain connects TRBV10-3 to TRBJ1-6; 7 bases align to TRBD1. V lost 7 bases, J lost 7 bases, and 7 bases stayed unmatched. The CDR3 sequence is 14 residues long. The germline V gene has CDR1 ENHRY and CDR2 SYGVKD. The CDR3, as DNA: TGTGCCATCACTTCCCGGACAGGAAATTCACCCCTCCACTTT. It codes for CAITSRTGNSPLHF.

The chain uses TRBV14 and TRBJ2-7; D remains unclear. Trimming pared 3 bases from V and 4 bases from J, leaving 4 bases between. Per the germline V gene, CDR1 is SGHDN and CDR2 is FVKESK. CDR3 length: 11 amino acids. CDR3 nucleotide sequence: TGTGCCAGCAGCCACCAGTACGAGCAGTACTTC. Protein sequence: CASSHQYEQYF.

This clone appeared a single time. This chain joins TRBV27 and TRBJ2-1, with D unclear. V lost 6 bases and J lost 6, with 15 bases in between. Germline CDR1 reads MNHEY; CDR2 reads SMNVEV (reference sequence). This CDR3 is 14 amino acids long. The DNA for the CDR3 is TGTGCCAGCAGCCCCTACGCCCGCGGCAATGAGCAGTTCTTC. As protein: CASSPYARGNEQFF.

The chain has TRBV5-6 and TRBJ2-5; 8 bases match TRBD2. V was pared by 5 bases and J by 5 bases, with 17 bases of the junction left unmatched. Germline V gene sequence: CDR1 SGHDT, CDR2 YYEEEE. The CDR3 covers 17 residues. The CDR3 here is CASRLGGSGVMRETQYF. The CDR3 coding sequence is TGTGCCAGCAGACTTGGAGGTAGCGGGGTTATGAGGGAGACCCAGTACTTC.

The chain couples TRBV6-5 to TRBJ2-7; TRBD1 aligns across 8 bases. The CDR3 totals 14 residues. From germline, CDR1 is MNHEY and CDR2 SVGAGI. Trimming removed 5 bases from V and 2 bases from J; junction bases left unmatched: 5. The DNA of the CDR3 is TGTGCCAGCAGTCCGACAGGGGTGACCTACGAGCAGTACTTC. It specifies CASSPTGVTYEQYF.

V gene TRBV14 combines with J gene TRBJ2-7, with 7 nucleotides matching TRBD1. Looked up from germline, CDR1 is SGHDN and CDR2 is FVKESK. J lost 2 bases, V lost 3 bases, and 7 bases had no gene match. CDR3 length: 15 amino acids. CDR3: CASSQGTADAYEQYF. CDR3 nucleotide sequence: TGTGCCAGCAGCCAGGGGACAGCCGACGCCTACGAGCAGTACTTC.

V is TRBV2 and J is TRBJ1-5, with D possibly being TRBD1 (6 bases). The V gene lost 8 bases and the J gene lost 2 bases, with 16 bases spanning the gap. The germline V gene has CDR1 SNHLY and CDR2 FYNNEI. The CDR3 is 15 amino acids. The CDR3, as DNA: TGTGCCAGCGCCCCAGACAGGCTCGGCAATCAGCCCCAGCATTTT. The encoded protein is CASAPDRLGNQPQHF.

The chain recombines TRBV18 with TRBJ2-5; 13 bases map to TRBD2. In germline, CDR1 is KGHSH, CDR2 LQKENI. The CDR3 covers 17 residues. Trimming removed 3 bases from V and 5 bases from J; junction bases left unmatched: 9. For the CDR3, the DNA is TGTGCCAGCTCACCCCGACTAGCGGGAGGCGGAGGTGAGACCCAGTACTTC. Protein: CASSPRLAGGGGETQYF.

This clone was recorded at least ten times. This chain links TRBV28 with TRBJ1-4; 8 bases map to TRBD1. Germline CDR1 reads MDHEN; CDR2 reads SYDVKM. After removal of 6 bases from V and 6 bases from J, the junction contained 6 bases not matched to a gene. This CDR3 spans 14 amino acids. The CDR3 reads CASRMAGQDEKLFF. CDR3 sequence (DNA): TGTGCCAGCAGGATGGCGGGACAGGATGAAAAACTGTTTTTT.

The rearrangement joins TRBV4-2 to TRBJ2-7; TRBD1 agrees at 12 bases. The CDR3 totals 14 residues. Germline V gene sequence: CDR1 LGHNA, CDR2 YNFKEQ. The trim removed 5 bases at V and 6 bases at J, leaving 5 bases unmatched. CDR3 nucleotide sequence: TGTGCCAGCAGCTCGGGACAGGGGGCTGGCGAGCAGTACTTC. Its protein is CASSSGQGAGEQYF.

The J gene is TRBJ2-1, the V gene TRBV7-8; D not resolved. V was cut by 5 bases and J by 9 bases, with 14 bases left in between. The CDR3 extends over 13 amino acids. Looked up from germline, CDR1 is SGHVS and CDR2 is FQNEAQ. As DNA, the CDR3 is TGTGCCAGCAGCGGTCGTGGGCCGAGTGAGCAGTTCTTC. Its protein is CASSGRGPSEQFF. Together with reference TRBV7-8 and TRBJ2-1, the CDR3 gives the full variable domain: GAGVSQSPRYKVAKRGQDVALRCDPISGHVSLFWYQQALGQGPEFLTYFQNEAQLDKSGLPSDRFFAERPEGSVSTLKIQRTQQEDSAVYLCASSGRGPSEQFFGPGTRLTVL.

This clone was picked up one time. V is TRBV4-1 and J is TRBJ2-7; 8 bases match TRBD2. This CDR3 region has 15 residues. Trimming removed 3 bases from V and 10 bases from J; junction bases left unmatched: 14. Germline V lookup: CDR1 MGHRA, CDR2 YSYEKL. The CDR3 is CASSHEREHLGGQYF. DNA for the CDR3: TGCGCCAGCAGCCACGAGCGGGAGCACCTCGGGGGTCAGTACTTC.

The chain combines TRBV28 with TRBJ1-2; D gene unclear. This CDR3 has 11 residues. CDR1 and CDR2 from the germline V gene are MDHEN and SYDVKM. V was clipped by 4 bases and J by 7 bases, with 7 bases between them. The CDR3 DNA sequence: TGTGCCAGCAGTTATCGAGGTGGCTACACCTTC. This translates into CASSYRGGYTF.

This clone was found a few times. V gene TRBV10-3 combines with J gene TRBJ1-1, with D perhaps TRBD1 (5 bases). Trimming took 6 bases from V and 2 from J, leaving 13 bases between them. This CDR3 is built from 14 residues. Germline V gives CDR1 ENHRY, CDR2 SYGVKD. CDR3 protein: CAIRQGPLNTEAFF. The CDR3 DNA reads TGTGCCATCAGGCAGGGTCCTCTAAACACTGAAGCTTTCTTT.

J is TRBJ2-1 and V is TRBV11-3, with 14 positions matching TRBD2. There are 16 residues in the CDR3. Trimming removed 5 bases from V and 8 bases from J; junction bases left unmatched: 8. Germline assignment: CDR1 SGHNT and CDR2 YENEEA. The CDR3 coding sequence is TGTGCCAGCAGCCTCGGACTAGCGGGAGGAGGGGATGAGCAGTTCTTC. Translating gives CASSLGLAGGGDEQFF.